One and the same sample provided the 27 T cell receptor beta chains below, sequenced in a study of blood T cell repertoires in COVID-19 (dated by TCRdb to about 2020). The library came from the immunoSEQ multiplex PCR assay. Not all clones reach the TCRdb copy of this immuneACCESS table, which keeps in-frame sequences only. Checked studies attribute under half of the gap to unresolved V genes and leave the rest unexplained. The sample yields around 78,000 clones; about 89% were counted once. In total, the top ten clones hold about 2.1% of the sample. The sample was peripheral blood. The receptor source for this set is a woman in her fifties or sixties with acute or convalescent COVID-19.

This chain connects TRBV6-5 to TRBJ1-6; D perhaps matches TRBD1 (5 bases). V shed 0 bases and J shed 7 bases, with 7 bases lying between them. Per the germline V gene, CDR1 is MNHEY and CDR2 is SVGAGI. The CDR3 length is 14 residues. The CDR3 reads CASSYSGGNSPLHF. The CDR3 nucleotides read TGTGCCAGCAGTTACTCGGGGGGGAATTCACCCCTCCACTTT.

V usage is TRBV11-2 and J usage is TRBJ2-7, with a weak D call TRBD2 (5 bases). This CDR3 has 12 residues. Trimming stripped 8 bases from V and 2 bases from J, with 10 bases between. From germline, CDR1 is SGHAT and CDR2 FQNNGV. CDR3 amino acids: CASARGPYEQYF. The DNA for the CDR3 is TGTGCCAGCGCGCGAGGGCCCTACGAGCAGTACTTC.

This clone has a single count. V usage is TRBV6-2 or TRBV6-3 and J usage is TRBJ1-1; D not certain. Trimming shortened V by 3 bases and J by 0 bases, and 5 bases separated the two germline ends. Germline assignment: CDR1 MNHEY and CDR2 SVGEGT. This CDR3 is 13 amino acids long. Here the CDR3 reads CASSYFMNTEAFF. DNA of the CDR3: TGTGCCAGCAGTTATTTTATGAACACTGAAGCTTTCTTT.

The genes are TRBV18 and TRBJ2-7; D call uncertain. The CDR3 runs 11 residues. Germline V gives CDR1 KGHSH, CDR2 LQKENI. The germline V and J ends were trimmed by 3 bases and 5 bases, with 5 bases remaining between them. CDR3 sequence: CASSPENEQYF. The CDR3 bases are TGTGCCAGCTCACCGGAGAACGAGCAGTACTTC.

The chain couples TRBV15 to TRBJ2-4, with D possibly TRBD2 on 7 matching bases. The CDR3 covers 16 residues. Germline assignment: CDR1 LNHNV and CDR2 YYDKDF (reference sequence). Trimming removed 4 bases from V and 8 bases from J, with 21 bases in between. The CDR3 is CATSKRGARVGDIQYF. The CDR3 nucleotides are TGTGCCACCAGCAAACGGGGGGCCCGGGTAGGGGACATTCAGTACTTC.

The chain carries TRBV25-1 and TRBJ2-7; no definite D call. This CDR3 is 17 amino acids long. Trimming stripped 1 base from V and 7 bases from J, with 23 bases between. Germline assignment: CDR1 MGHDK and CDR2 SYGVNS. Here the CDR3 DNA reads TGTGCCAGCAGTGAATTTCGCGGCAACTCACGTACGGAGGAGCAGTACTTC. It specifies CASSEFRGNSRTEEQYF.

V gene TRBV5-4 combines with J gene TRBJ2-5; 9 bases are a match to TRBD2. With V trimmed by 5 bases and J by 1 base, 0 bases remained unmatched. The CDR3 runs to 13 residues. Germline V gives CDR1 SGHNT, CDR2 YYREEE (reference sequence). DNA for the CDR3: TGTGCCAGCAGGCGGGGGGGCCAAGAGACCCAGTACTTC. Protein: CASRRGGQETQYF.

This chain links TRBV6-2 or TRBV6-3 with TRBJ2-3; D perhaps matches TRBD1 (6 bases). CDR1 and CDR2 (germline): MNHEY, SVGEGT. The CDR3 sequence is 14 residues long. V dropped 5 bases and J dropped 1 base, with 10 bases sitting between them. The CDR3 reads CASSRTDGTDTQYF. CDR3 in DNA: TGTGCCAGCAGTAGGACAGATGGCACAGATACGCAGTATTTT.

This rearrangement joins TRBV10-3 to TRBJ2-5; 9 bases are a match to TRBD1. Per the germline V gene, CDR1 is ENHRY and CDR2 is SYGVKD. Trimming took 2 bases from V and 5 from J; bases not matched to a gene: 9. The CDR3 contains 16 residues. The CDR3 DNA reads as TGTGCCATCAGTGAGCCGGGACAGGGCACGAGGGAGACCCAGTACTTC. Protein product: CAISEPGQGTRETQYF.

This clone was counted only a few times. The chain couples TRBV19 to TRBJ2-1; 7 bases map to TRBD2. CDR3 length: 16 residues. CDR1 is LNHDA, CDR2 SQIVND, per germline (reference sequence). Trimming cost V 2 bases and J 0 bases; bases outside gene matches: 4. Here the CDR3 reads CASSILTGGSYNEQFF. CDR3 nucleotide sequence: TGTGCCAGTAGTATACTCACGGGAGGCTCCTACAATGAGCAGTTCTTC.

The rearrangement links TRBV18 to TRBJ1-1, with D unclear. The CDR3 has 16 residues. CDR1 is KGHSH, CDR2 LQKENI, per germline. V lost 3 bases, J lost 5 bases, and 19 bases lay in between. The CDR3 loop is CASSPNTVAERTEAFF. CDR3 coding DNA: TGTGCCAGCTCACCTAACACGGTCGCGGAGAGAACTGAAGCTTTCTTT.

The chain combines TRBV6-2 or TRBV6-3 with TRBJ2-3; D call uncertain. The V end was cut by 2 bases, the J end by 5 bases, with 11 bases between. Germline V gene data show CDR1 as MNHEY and CDR2 as SVGEGT. The CDR3 runs to 14 residues. CDR3 region: CASSYRSRGDTQYF. The CDR3 region has the DNA TGTGCCAGCAGTTACCGGTCCCGTGGAGATACGCAGTATTTT.

The chain combines TRBV28 with TRBJ2-6; D is perhaps TRBD2 (6 bases). The germline V gene encodes CDR1 MDHEN and CDR2 SYDVKM. Trimming pared 8 bases from V and 2 bases from J, leaving 16 bases between. The CDR3 extends over 16 amino acids. CDR3 sequence: CASGTAGQTGANVLTF. The CDR3 region has the DNA TGTGCCAGCGGAACCGCGGGGCAGACTGGGGCCAACGTCCTGACTTTC.

The chain carries TRBV7-9 and TRBJ1-4, with 10 bases matching TRBD1. The CDR3 covers 16 residues. The trim removed 5 bases at V and 5 bases at J, leaving 8 bases unmatched. Germline V gives CDR1 SEHNR, CDR2 FQNEAQ (reference sequence). CDR3: CASSPVEGQGNEKLFF. Written as DNA, the CDR3 is TGTGCCAGCAGCCCAGTGGAGGGACAGGGGAATGAAAAACTGTTTTTT.

The rearrangement links TRBV27 to TRBJ2-7; 7 bases fit TRBD1. The CDR3 runs to 13 residues. Germline V lookup: CDR1 MNHEY, CDR2 SMNVEV (reference sequence). V lost 3 bases and J lost 1; bases outside the gene matches: 0. The CDR3 coding sequence is TGTGCCAGCAGTTTGACAGGGTCCTACGAGCAGTACTTC. Translation gives CASSLTGSYEQYF.

The chain has TRBV6-4 and TRBJ2-3; 8 nucleotides align to TRBD2. Looked up from germline, CDR1 is MRHNA and CDR2 is SNTAGT. CDR3 size: 14 residues. The ends lost 6 bases at V and 6 bases at J; junction bases unmatched: 8. The CDR3 spells CASRKAGVGDTQYF. CDR3 DNA sequence: TGTGCCAGCAGGAAAGCGGGAGTAGGGGATACGCAGTATTTT.

J is TRBJ1-4 and V is TRBV19; D possibly corresponds to TRBD1 (6 bases). The germline V gene encodes CDR1 LNHDA and CDR2 SQIVND (reference sequence). Trimming took off 4 bases at V and 7 bases at J, with 16 bases between the two ends. This CDR3 has 15 amino acids. The CDR3 region has the DNA TGTGCCAGTAGTACGCGACAGGAGGCCTTTGAAAAACTGTTTTTT. Its protein product is CASSTRQEAFEKLFF.

J is TRBJ1-2 and V is TRBV7-9; D may be TRBD1 (6 bases). V gave up 1 base and J gave up 4 bases, with 13 bases separating them. This CDR3 region has 15 residues. Germline V gene lookup returns CDR1 SEHNR and CDR2 FQNEAQ (reference sequence). The CDR3: CASSLDRVRVYGYTF. The CDR3 DNA reads as TGTGCCAGCAGCTTAGACAGGGTGAGGGTCTATGGCTACACCTTC.

V gene TRBV25-1 combines with J gene TRBJ2-7; D gene unclear. V was clipped by 6 bases and J by 3 bases, with 6 bases between them. Germline CDR1 MGHDK, CDR2 SYGVNS. CDR3 length: 11 amino acids. CDR3 protein: CASSESYEQYF. CDR3 nucleotides: TGTGCCAGCAGCGAGAGCTACGAGCAGTACTTC.

The rearrangement joins TRBV18 to TRBJ2-7, with 11 bases lining up with TRBD2. CDR3 length: 16 amino acids. Germline trimming cut 2 bases from V and 0 bases from J; bases unmatched to any gene: 3. The germline V gene encodes CDR1 KGHSH and CDR2 LQKENI. The CDR3 protein is CASSPYLAGGSYEQYF. As DNA, the CDR3 is TGTGCCAGCTCACCATACCTAGCGGGAGGCTCCTACGAGCAGTACTTC. Based on the CDR3 plus reference TRBV18 and TRBJ2-7, the full variable domain is NAGVMQNPRHLVRRRGQEARLRCSPMKGHSHVYWYRQLPEEGLKFMVYLQKENIIDESGMPKERFSAEFPKEGPSILRIQQVVRGDSAAYFCASSPYLAGGSYEQYFGPGTRLTVT.

The chain links TRBV7-9 to TRBJ1-6; 7 bases are shared with TRBD1. CDR3 length equals 15 residues. After removal of 3 bases from V and 6 bases from J, the junction contained 5 bases not matched to a gene. The germline gives CDR1 SEHNR, CDR2 FQNEAQ (reference sequence). CDR3 DNA: TGTGCCAGCAGCTTGGGCGACAGGGCTAATTCACCCCTCCACTTT. Its protein is CASSLGDRANSPLHF.

The chain combines TRBV5-1 with TRBJ2-1, with 8 bases matching TRBD2. Germline trimming cut 0 bases from V and 5 bases from J; bases unmatched to any gene: 4. CDR3 length equals 15 residues. Germline CDR1 reads SGHRS; CDR2 reads YFSETQ. CDR3 in amino acids: CASSLVAGGNNEQFF. The DNA of the CDR3 is TGCGCCAGCAGCTTGGTTGCGGGAGGTAACAATGAGCAGTTCTTC.

V usage is TRBV28 and J usage is TRBJ2-5; D is perhaps TRBD2 (6 bases). V lost 3 bases and J 0 bases, leaving 8 bases between the germline ends. CDR1 and CDR2 from the germline V gene are MDHEN and SYDVKM. The CDR3 is 14 amino acids. The CDR3 DNA sequence: TGTGCCAGCAGTTTCGGGGGTTACCAAGAGACCCAGTACTTC. This gives the protein CASSFGGYQETQYF.

The chain recombines TRBV19 with TRBJ1-5; no reliable D call. V lost 5 bases and J 4 bases, leaving 6 bases between the germline ends. Per the germline V gene, CDR1 is LNHDA and CDR2 is SQIVND (reference sequence). The CDR3 extends over 12 amino acids. CDR3 sequence (DNA): TGTGCCAGTAGTGAGAAAAATCAGCCCCAGCATTTT. Protein: CASSEKNQPQHF.

The chain recombines TRBV4-1 with TRBJ2-1; TRBD2 agrees at 9 bases. Germline lookup yields CDR1 MGHRA and CDR2 YSYEKL. With 3 bases clipped from V and 10 bases from J, the junction kept 13 bases outside the gene matches. The CDR3 extends over 16 amino acids. CDR3 in amino acids: CASSHPRGGGAGEQFF. CDR3 nucleotides: TGCGCCAGCAGCCATCCCCGAGGCGGGGGGGCCGGCGAGCAGTTCTTC.

The gene calls are TRBV5-1 and TRBJ1-6, with D unclear. The CDR3 runs 14 residues. The germline V and J ends were trimmed by 0 bases and 5 bases, with 6 bases remaining between them. Germline V gene lookup returns CDR1 SGHRS and CDR2 YFSETQ. The CDR3, as DNA: TGCGCCAGCAGCTTGGACAGAAATAATTCACCCCTCCACTTT. Translated: CASSLDRNNSPLHF.

This clone was detected a few times. The rearrangement links TRBV14 to TRBJ1-1, with a weak D call TRBD1 (5 bases). The V end was cut by 0 bases, the J end by 8 bases, with 13 bases between. Germline lookup yields CDR1 SGHDN and CDR2 FVKESK. The CDR3 is 14 amino acids. CDR3 amino acids: CASSQEWGRGEAFF. The CDR3 DNA is TGTGCCAGCAGCCAAGAGTGGGGAAGGGGCGAAGCTTTCTTT.